The 30 T cell receptor beta chains reported below all come from one sample, sequenced in a study of T cell responses to AZD1222 COVID-19 vaccine. The protocol was immunoSEQ multiplex PCR, while the TCRdb copy is restricted to in-frame clones and leaves out a portion. The data show over 110,000 clones, with roughly 88% seen just once and 1.5% to 2% held by the top ten. The input for sequencing was peripheral blood, taken 28 days after the second AZD1222 dose. These receptors were obtained from an adult who received the AZD1222 COVID-19 vaccine.

J is TRBJ1-5 and V is TRBV19, with unresolved D. CDR1 is LNHDA, CDR2 SQIVND, per germline (reference sequence). This CDR3 is built from 11 residues. Trimming took off 8 bases at V and 10 bases at J, with 12 bases between the two ends. CDR3 in amino acids: CASGPWFPQHF. In DNA form, the CDR3 reads TGTGCCAGTGGCCCTTGGTTCCCCCAGCATTTT.

The sample holds one count of this clone. The chain couples TRBV28 to TRBJ2-7; D call uncertain. Germline CDR1 and CDR2: MDHEN and SYDVKM. The CDR3 has 11 residues. Trimming cost V 5 bases and J 10 bases, with 12 bases left between them. The CDR3, as DNA: TGTGCCAGCAGTCCTCGCGGTCAACAGTACTTC. Translated, it gives CASSPRGQQYF.

This chain links TRBV29-1 with TRBJ2-7, with a weak D call TRBD1 (6 bases). V shed 5 bases and J shed 2 bases, with 19 bases lying between them. The CDR3 totals 15 residues. CDR1 is SQVTM, CDR2 ANQGSEA, per germline. The CDR3 is CSVSPPLDRTYEQYV. The CDR3 nucleotides read TGCAGCGTTTCCCCTCCGTTAGACAGGACCTACGAGCAGTACGTC.

The chain combines TRBV7-2 with TRBJ2-7, with D possibly matching TRBD2 (5 bases). V lost 5 bases and J lost 3, with 17 bases in between. The CDR3 contains 15 residues. The germline V gene encodes CDR1 SGHTA and CDR2 FQGNSA. The CDR3 DNA sequence: TGTGCCAGCAGCCTGGGGAGTCGCACCCTCTACGAGCAGTACTTC. Translated: CASSLGSRTLYEQYF.

The rearrangement uses TRBV7-9 and TRBJ1-4, with D unresolved. CDR1 SEHNR and CDR2 FQNEAQ come from the germline V gene (reference sequence). Trimming shortened V by 1 base and J by 8 bases, and 11 bases separated the two germline ends. The CDR3 totals 14 residues. CDR3 protein: CASSLGSQVEKLFF. Here the CDR3 DNA reads TGTGCCAGCAGCTTAGGGAGCCAGGTCGAAAAACTGTTTTTT. Filled out from reference TRBV7-9 and TRBJ1-4, the complete variable domain reads DTGVSQNPRHKITKRGQNVTFRCDPISEHNRLYWYRQTLGQGPEFLTYFQNEAQLEKSRLLSDRFSAERPKGSFSTLEIQRTEQGDSAMYLCASSLGSQVEKLFFGSGTQLSVL.

The chain links TRBV19 to TRBJ2-2; D is undetermined. The CDR3 contains 13 residues. Between the trimmed V and J ends, which lost 1 base and 7 bases, there was a span of 7 bases. Germline V gene lookup returns CDR1 LNHDA and CDR2 SQIVND (reference sequence). This chain's CDR3 is CASSIGVVGELFF. CDR3 DNA: TGTGCCAGTAGTATAGGGGTGGTCGGGGAGCTGTTTTTT.

The J gene is TRBJ2-3, the V gene TRBV11-2, with a possible D match to TRBD1 (5 bases). In germline, CDR1 is SGHAT, CDR2 FQNNGV. The CDR3 sequence is 13 residues long. Trimming shortened V by 5 bases and J by 4 bases, and 10 bases separated the two germline ends. The CDR3 protein is CASSPLGADTQYF. The CDR3 DNA is TGTGCCAGCAGCCCCTTAGGGGCAGATACGCAGTATTTT.

The chain employs TRBV18 and TRBJ1-1; no reliable D call. The CDR3 contains 13 residues. Per the germline V gene, CDR1 is KGHSH and CDR2 is LQKENI. The V end lost 0 bases, the J end lost 6 bases, and 8 bases lay between the germline ends. The CDR3 sequence is CASSPPTIAEAFF. For the CDR3, the DNA is TGTGCCAGCTCACCACCGACGATTGCTGAAGCTTTCTTT.

The chain combines TRBV30 with TRBJ2-5; 12 bases align to TRBD1. Trimming cost V 8 bases and J 5 bases; bases outside gene matches: 6. CDR1 GTSNPN and CDR2 SVGIG come from the germline V gene (reference sequence). CDR3 size: 13 residues. The CDR3 here is CAVGTGGLETQYF. CDR3 nucleotide sequence: TGTGCCGTGGGGACAGGGGGCCTTGAGACCCAGTACTTC.

Here the CDR3 reads CASSFGPAQHF. CDR3 DNA sequence: TGTGCCAGCAGTTTTGGGCCAGCCCAGCATTTT. The chain combines TRBV28 with TRBJ1-5, with D unresolved. The V gene's germline CDR1 is MDHEN and CDR2 SYDVKM. Deletions cut 3 bases from V and 11 bases from J, with 8 bases between. The CDR3 runs to 11 residues. Filled out from reference TRBV28 and TRBJ1-5, the complete variable domain reads DVKVTQSSRYLVKRTGEKVFLECVQDMDHENMFWYRQDPGLGLRLIYFSYDVKMKEKGDIPEGYSVSREKKERFSLILESASTNQTSMYLCASSFGPAQHFGDGTRLSIL.

This rearrangement joins TRBV6-5 to TRBJ1-4, with D maybe TRBD1 (5 bases). The CDR3 has 15 amino acids. The V gene's germline CDR1 is MNHEY and CDR2 SVGAGI. V lost 8 bases and J 6 bases, leaving 19 bases between the germline ends. CDR3: CASSPKGQIYEKLFF. The CDR3 bases are TGTGCCAGCTCCCCAAAGGGGCAGATCTATGAAAAACTGTTTTTT.

The genes are TRBV28 and TRBJ2-7; no reliable D call. Trimming left V 3 bases short and J 5 bases short, with 14 bases between. CDR3 length: 14 residues. Germline CDR1 MDHEN, CDR2 SYDVKM. CDR3 amino acids: CASSFIDYSHEQYF. The CDR3 nucleotides read TGTGCCAGCAGTTTTATTGATTACAGCCACGAGCAGTACTTC.

The gene calls are TRBV5-6 and TRBJ2-2; the D is unclear. V shed 2 bases and J shed 1 base, with 9 bases lying between them. The V gene's germline CDR1 is SGHDT and CDR2 YYEEEE. The CDR3 loop spans 15 amino acids. The CDR3 DNA follows: TGTGCCAGCAGCTTAGGTCTGGGGAACACCGGGGAGCTGTTTTTT. It codes for CASSLGLGNTGELFF.

The chain joins TRBV6-5 to TRBJ1-3, with 8 bases matching TRBD1. CDR3 length equals 15 residues. V dropped 7 bases and J dropped 0; count of bases not matched to a gene: 5. Per the germline V gene, CDR1 is MNHEY and CDR2 is SVGAGI. CDR3 sequence reads: CASTIGQGSGNTIYF. CDR3 nucleotide sequence: TGTGCCAGCACTATAGGACAGGGCTCTGGAAACACCATATATTTT.

V usage is TRBV11-2 and J usage is TRBJ2-7; 10 nucleotides match TRBD1. Germline CDR1 is SGHAT and CDR2 is FQNNGV. The CDR3 is made up of 14 amino acids. The ends lost 4 bases at V and 0 bases at J; junction bases unmatched: 0. The CDR3 spells CASSWTGGSYEQYF. The CDR3 DNA follows: TGTGCCAGCAGCTGGACAGGGGGCTCCTACGAGCAGTACTTC.

The chain is built from TRBV15 and TRBJ1-1; weak D call: TRBD1 (5 bases). V was shortened by 5 bases and J by 0 bases, with 13 bases between the two germline ends. Germline V CDR1 and CDR2: LNHNV, YYDKDF (reference sequence). The CDR3 covers 15 residues. The CDR3 here is CATSGRQSMNTEAFF. CDR3 DNA: TGTGCCACCAGCGGCCGACAGAGCATGAACACTGAAGCTTTCTTT.

CDR3: CASSADRLSSYNSPLHF. The DNA of the CDR3 is TGTGCCAGCAGTGCCGACAGGTTAAGCTCCTATAATTCACCCCTCCACTTT. The chain is built from TRBV6-1 and TRBJ1-6; possibly TRBD1 for D (6 bases). CDR3 length: 17 residues. The germline CDR1 and CDR2 sequences are MNHNS and SASEGT. V lost 4 bases and J lost 0, with 13 bases in between.

The rearrangement uses TRBV2 and TRBJ1-1, with a tentative D call TRBD1 (5 bases). Germline assignment: CDR1 SNHLY and CDR2 FYNNEI. V lost 7 bases, J lost 3 bases, and 18 bases lay in between. The CDR3 runs to 15 residues. The CDR3 region is CASTGPQVMDTEAFF. The CDR3 nucleotides read TGTGCCAGCACGGGGCCCCAGGTCATGGACACTGAAGCTTTCTTT.

This chain joins TRBV18 and TRBJ1-6; D uncertain. This CDR3 has 13 amino acids. The germline CDR1 and CDR2 sequences are KGHSH and LQKENI. Trimming took off 6 bases at V and 4 bases at J, with 7 bases between the two ends. As DNA, the CDR3 is TGTGCCAGCTCCCCAGGTTATAATTCACCCCTCCACTTT. It encodes CASSPGYNSPLHF. Full variable domain (remainder filled in from reference TRBV18 and TRBJ1-6): NAGVMQNPRHLVRRRGQEARLRCSPMKGHSHVYWYRQLPEEGLKFMVYLQKENIIDESGMPKERFSAEFPKEGPSILRIQQVVRGDSAAYFCASSPGYNSPLHFGNGTRLTVT.

The chain links TRBV10-3 to TRBJ1-1, with D unclear. V was clipped by 9 bases and J by 0 bases, with 5 bases between them. Germline V gene sequence: CDR1 ENHRY, CDR2 SYGVKD. The CDR3 length is 11 residues. CDR3: CAIKMNTEAFF. In DNA form, the CDR3 reads TGTGCCATAAAGATGAACACTGAAGCTTTCTTT.

This rearrangement joins TRBV3-1 (or the pseudogene TRBV3-2) to TRBJ1-1; D is uncertain. Trimming removed 4 bases from V and 0 bases from J, with 12 bases in between. The CDR3 loop spans 15 amino acids. Germline CDR1 and CDR2: LGHDT and YNNKEL (reference sequence). In DNA, the CDR3 is TGTGCCAGCAGCCCGTACGGAAGGATGAACACTGAAGCTTTCTTT. This gives the protein CASSPYGRMNTEAFF.

J is TRBJ2-3 and V is TRBV7-3, with 7 bases lining up with TRBD2. With V trimmed by 6 bases and J by 2 bases, 5 bases remained unmatched. The CDR3 is made up of 14 amino acids. Per germline, CDR1 SGHTA and CDR2 FQGTGA. The CDR3 region is CASRPGLPTDTQYF. The CDR3 DNA sequence: TGTGCCAGCAGGCCGGGACTACCCACAGATACGCAGTATTTT.

The J gene is TRBJ1-1, the V gene TRBV7-2; maybe TRBD1 (6 bases). The CDR3 has 14 amino acids. The germline V and J ends were trimmed by 7 bases and 7 bases, with 19 bases remaining between them. Germline assignment: CDR1 SGHTA and CDR2 FQGNSA. The CDR3 here is CASTYYPGAHEAFF. CDR3 nucleotide sequence: TGTGCCAGCACATACTACCCAGGGGCGCATGAAGCTTTCTTT. The variable domain in full, completed from reference TRBV7-2 and TRBJ1-1, reads GAGVSQSPSNKVTEKGKDVELRCDPISGHTALYWYRQSLGQGLEFLIYFQGNSAPDKSGLPSDRFSAERTGGSVSTLTIQRTQQEDSAVYLCASTYYPGAHEAFFGQGTRLTVV.

V usage is TRBV19 and J usage is TRBJ2-6; the match to TRBD1 covers 9 bases. The V segment lost 7 bases and the J segment 0 bases; nucleotides outside the gene matches: 16. Germline loops: CDR1 LNHDA, CDR2 SQIVND (reference sequence). The length of the CDR3 is 20 residues. The CDR3 loop reads CASIRITPGQGFSGANVLTF. CDR3 in DNA: TGTGCCAGTATTCGCATAACGCCGGGACAGGGCTTCTCTGGGGCCAACGTCCTGACTTTC. Full variable domain (remainder filled in from reference TRBV19 and TRBJ2-6): DGGITQSPKYLFRKEGQNVTLSCEQNLNHDAMYWYRQDPGQGLRLIYYSQIVNDFQKGDIAEGYSVSREKKESFPLTVTSAQKNPTAFYLCASIRITPGQGFSGANVLTFGAGSRLTVL.

The chain couples TRBV24-1 to TRBJ1-1, with D perhaps matching TRBD1 (5 bases). CDR3 length: 14 residues. Trimming took off 3 bases at V and 1 base at J, with 8 bases between the two ends. The germline V gene has CDR1 KGHDR and CDR2 SFDVKD. CDR3 in amino acids: CATSDTDKNTEAFF. As DNA, the CDR3 is TGTGCCACCAGTGATACGGACAAGAACACTGAAGCTTTCTTT.

The chain employs TRBV7-9 and TRBJ1-1, with TRBD1 matching over 8 bases. The CDR3 covers 16 residues. Looked up from germline, CDR1 is SEHNR and CDR2 is FQNEAQ (reference sequence). The V segment lost 2 bases and the J segment 1 base; nucleotides outside the gene matches: 6. CDR3 in DNA: TGTGCCAGCAGCTTATACCAGGGGGCGGCGAACACTGAAGCTTTCTTT. Translated, it gives CASSLYQGAANTEAFF.

The chain employs TRBV23-1 and TRBJ1-5; tentative D call: TRBD1 (6 bases). TRBV23-1 is an ORF, with its function uncertain. The CDR3 contains 15 residues. V dropped 0 bases and J dropped 6 bases, with 12 bases sitting between them. The CDR3 bases are TGCGCCAGCAGTCAATCGGGGGGGCAGGGTCAGCCCCAGCATTTT. Translation gives CASSQSGGQGQPQHF.

CDR3 DNA sequence: TGTGCCAGCAGCCCACGACAGGGGGTGAGCTCTGGAAACACCATATATTTT. It is translated as CASSPRQGVSSGNTIYF. The chain has TRBV7-6 and TRBJ1-3; 9 bases line up with TRBD1. CDR1 and CDR2 from the germline V gene are SGHVS and FNYEAQ. V lost 5 bases and J lost 0; bases outside the gene matches: 8. The length of the CDR3 is 17 residues.

CDR3 nucleotide sequence: TGTGCCAGCACCCCCCTCAGGGAGAACACTGAAGCTTTCTTT. It yields the protein CASTPLRENTEAFF. The chain carries TRBV6-5 and TRBJ1-1; a weak D match, TRBD1 (5 bases). The CDR3 sequence is 14 residues long. Trimming left V 7 bases short and J 1 base short, with 13 bases between. The germline V gene has CDR1 MNHEY and CDR2 SVGAGI.

The chain employs TRBV6-2 or TRBV6-3 and TRBJ1-5; TRBD1 agrees at 8 bases. CDR3 size: 15 residues. The germline gives CDR1 MNHEY, CDR2 SVGEGT. J was trimmed by 7 bases and V by 4 bases; bases with no gene match: 9. CDR3 protein: CASSLTGETGQPQHF. CDR3 nucleotides: TGTGCCAGCAGTTTGACAGGGGAAACGGGCCAGCCCCAGCATTTT.